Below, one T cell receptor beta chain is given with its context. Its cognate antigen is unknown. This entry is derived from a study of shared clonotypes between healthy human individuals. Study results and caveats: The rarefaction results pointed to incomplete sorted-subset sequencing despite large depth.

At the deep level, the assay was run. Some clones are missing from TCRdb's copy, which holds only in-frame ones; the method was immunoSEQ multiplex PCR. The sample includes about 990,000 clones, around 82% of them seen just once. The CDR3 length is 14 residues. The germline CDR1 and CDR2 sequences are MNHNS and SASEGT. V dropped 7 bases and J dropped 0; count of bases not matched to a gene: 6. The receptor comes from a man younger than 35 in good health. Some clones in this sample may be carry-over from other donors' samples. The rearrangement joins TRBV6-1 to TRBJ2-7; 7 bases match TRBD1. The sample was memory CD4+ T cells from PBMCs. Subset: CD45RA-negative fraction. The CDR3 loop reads CASNRGASSYEQYF. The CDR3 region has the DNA TGTGCCAGCAACAGGGGCGCGAGCTCCTACGAGCAGTACTTC.